This passage covers 24 T cell receptor beta chains from one sample sequenced in a study of T cell repertoires in cytomegalovirus infection. TCRdb itself ran the reads through MiXCR, one entry per CDR3 protein. This sample carries approximately 280,000 distinct CDR3 sequences, around 20% of them seen once, and the ten largest clones take approximately 20%. Which antigens these TCRs recognize remains unknown. The source material was cultured PBMCs, sampled from culture after CMV antigen stimulation. The source of these receptors is a human donor in good health (CMV status not recorded). Some clones in this sample may be carry-over from other donors' samples.

The chain couples TRBV12-3 or TRBV12-4 to TRBJ2-3, with TRBD2 matching 8 bases. The V segment lost 7 bases and the J segment 4 bases; nucleotides outside the gene matches: 4. This CDR3 spans 13 amino acids. The CDR3, as DNA: TGTGCCAGCAATCTAGCGGGCGCAGATACGCAGTATTTT. This encodes CASNLAGADTQYF.

The chain couples TRBV7-2 to TRBJ1-2; no reliable D call. CDR3 length equals 12 residues. V was pared by 5 bases and J by 6 bases, with 10 bases between. The germline V gene encodes CDR1 SGHTA and CDR2 FQGNSA. The CDR3 loop reads CASSPRSHGYTF. CDR3 coding DNA: TGTGCCAGCAGCCCCCGGTCGCATGGCTACACCTTC.

The CDR3 sequence: CSARPMGEHTEAFF. The DNA for the CDR3 is TGCAGTGCGAGGCCCATGGGGGAACACACTGAAGCTTTCTTT. The genes are TRBV20-1 and TRBJ1-1; tentatively, D is TRBD1 (5 bases). Germline V gene sequence: CDR1 DFQATT, CDR2 SNEGSKA (reference sequence). V lost 6 bases to trimming and J lost 3 bases, with 17 bases between them. The CDR3 is 14 residues long.

V is TRBV15 and J is TRBJ1-6, with TRBD1 as a possible D gene (5 bases). The germline gives CDR1 LNHNV, CDR2 YYDKDF (reference sequence). The CDR3 sequence is 14 residues long. The V and J ends lost 1 base and 10 bases respectively, with 11 bases between them. Here the CDR3 reads CATSRGAGWSPLHF. CDR3 in DNA: TGTGCCACCAGCAGAGGGGCAGGGTGGTCACCCCTCCACTTT. The full variable domain, rest sourced from reference TRBV15 and TRBJ1-6, is DAMVIQNPRYQVTQFGKPVTLSCSQTLNHNVMYWYQQKSSQAPKLLFHYYDKDFNNEADTPDNFQSRRPNTSFCFLDIRSPGLGDTAMYLCATSRGAGWSPLHFGNGTRLTVT.

The V call is TRBV7-2, the J call TRBJ2-7; no clear D. Trimming shortened V by 2 bases and J by 2 bases, and 7 bases separated the two germline ends. Germline assignment: CDR1 SGHTA and CDR2 FQGNSA. CDR3 length: 13 amino acids. CDR3 DNA sequence: TGTGCCAGCAGCTTACAACCCGCCTACGAGCAGTACGTC. This translates into CASSLQPAYEQYV.

The chain carries TRBV18 and TRBJ1-1; 8 bases line up with TRBD1. This CDR3 is 15 amino acids long. The trim removed 4 bases at V and 4 bases at J, leaving 8 bases unmatched. In germline, CDR1 is KGHSH, CDR2 LQKENI. The CDR3 protein is CASSLGQGRSTEAFF. The CDR3 DNA is TGTGCCAGCTCACTCGGACAGGGACGCAGCACTGAAGCTTTCTTT.

There are a few counts of this clonotype. The CDR3 reads CASSLVGLAGVDRFF. CDR3 bases: TGTGCCAGCAGCTTAGTTGGGCTAGCGGGAGTTGATCGGTTCTTC. The chain carries TRBV7-9 and TRBJ2-1, with 10 bases identical to TRBD2. Trimming cost V 1 base and J 15 bases; bases outside gene matches: 12. This CDR3 spans 15 amino acids. The germline V gene has CDR1 SEHNR and CDR2 FQNEAQ (reference sequence).

This clonotype has a count of ten or more. V and J are TRBV7-3 and TRBJ1-1; D uncertain. Germline assignment: CDR1 SGHTA and CDR2 FQGTGA. The germline V and J ends were trimmed by 0 bases and 4 bases, with 9 bases remaining between them. This CDR3 has 14 residues. CDR3 sequence (DNA): TGTGCCAGCAGCTTAACCGGCAGGCTCACTGAAGCTTTCTTT. Amino acids: CASSLTGRLTEAFF.

This clonotype was seen many times. The V gene is TRBV12-3 or TRBV12-4, the J gene TRBJ2-7; D perhaps matches TRBD1 (5 bases). V was clipped by 6 bases and J by 6 bases, with 15 bases between them. The length of the CDR3 is 13 residues. The CDR3 loop reads CASSPDGASEQYF. DNA of the CDR3: TGTGCCAGCAGCCCCGATGGGGCTTCCGAGCAGTACTTC.

This clonotype was observed at least ten times. The chain links TRBV25-1 to TRBJ2-1, with 7 bases matching TRBD2. V lost 6 bases and J lost 0; bases outside the gene matches: 8. The CDR3 has 16 residues. Germline-derived CDR1 and CDR2 are MGHDK and SYGVNS. This chain's CDR3 is CASSTVGGSSYNEQFF. CDR3 DNA sequence: TGTGCCAGCAGCACCGTGGGCGGGAGCTCCTACAATGAGCAGTTCTTC.

This clonotype was observed a handful of times. The chain has TRBV5-8 and TRBJ2-2; D is possibly TRBD2 (5 bases). The germline gives CDR1 SGHTS, CDR2 YDEGEE. The CDR3 totals 17 residues. Trimming shortened V by 4 bases and J by 2 bases, and 18 bases separated the two germline ends. The CDR3 loop reads CASSHSGGIDNTGELFF. CDR3 bases: TGTGCCAGCAGCCACTCCGGAGGCATTGACAACACCGGGGAGCTGTTTTTT.

The sample holds many counts of this clonotype. This sequence joins TRBV11-3 and TRBJ2-3, with 9 bases lining up with TRBD2. V lost 4 bases to trimming and J lost 9 bases; unmatched junction nucleotides: 8. This CDR3 contains 14 residues. Germline values: CDR1 SGHNT, CDR2 YENEEA. This chain's CDR3 is CASSSGLADATQYF. For the CDR3, the DNA is TGTGCCAGCAGCTCGGGACTAGCCGACGCCACGCAGTATTTT.

On this clonotype: A much larger clone differs by one base, so this may be a read error. The chain uses TRBV7-2 and TRBJ2-4; no clear D. The CDR3 is 12 residues long. Germline V gives CDR1 SGHTA, CDR2 FQGNSA. CDR3 sequence (DNA): TGTGCCAGCGGCTTAGGTTATAACATTCAGTACTTC. The encoded protein is CASGLGYNIQYF. Drawing the rest from reference TRBV7-2 and TRBJ2-4, the complete variable domain is GAGVSQSPSNKVTEKGKDVELRCDPISGHTALYWYRQSLGQGLEFLIYFQGNSAPDKSGLPSDRFSAERTGGSVSTLTIQRTQQEDSAVYLCASGLGYNIQYFGAGTRLSVL.

This clonotype was counted only a few times. The V gene is TRBV11-2, the J gene TRBJ2-5; 9 bases match TRBD2. The CDR3 extends over 16 amino acids. The V and J ends lost 2 bases and 7 bases, in that order; junction bases with no gene match: 11. Germline CDR1 is SGHAT and CDR2 is FQNNGV. The CDR3 loop reads CASSLTLWTRGGTQYF. The CDR3 DNA reads as TGTGCCAGCAGCTTAACATTATGGACGCGGGGGGGGACCCAGTACTTC.

V gene TRBV12-3 or TRBV12-4 combines with J gene TRBJ2-7; D is possibly TRBD2 (5 bases). The V end was cut by 1 base, the J end by 5 bases, with 12 bases between. This CDR3 has 14 residues. CDR3 sequence (DNA): TGTGCCAGCAGTTTAGTTCCGGGGTTCAACGAGCAGTACTTC. This sequence encodes CASSLVPGFNEQYF.

This clonotype was observed a few times. The chain has TRBV27 and TRBJ2-1, with TRBD1 as a possible D gene (6 bases). The germline gives CDR1 MNHEY, CDR2 SMNVEV (reference sequence). V was pared by 3 bases and J by 2 bases, with 11 bases between. The CDR3 is made up of 15 amino acids. CDR3 amino acids: CASSFEGGPYNEQFF. DNA of the CDR3: TGTGCCAGCAGTTTTGAAGGGGGTCCCTACAATGAGCAGTTCTTC.

The sample holds a few counts of this clonotype. The chain is built from TRBV7-9 and TRBJ2-1; D is unclear. Germline V CDR1 and CDR2: SEHNR, FQNEAQ (reference sequence). V lost 2 bases, J lost 9 bases, and 17 bases lay in between. The CDR3 is made up of 15 amino acids. The DNA for the CDR3 is TGTGCCAGCAGCTTATTCGGGCTAGTGGTTCGTGAGCAGTTCTTC. Its translation is CASSLFGLVVREQFF.

In this sample, this clonotype turned up a few times. The V gene is TRBV6-2 or TRBV6-3, the J gene TRBJ2-7, with 8 bases that match TRBD2. The germline V gene has CDR1 MNHEY and CDR2 SVGEGT. J lost 2 bases, V lost 2 bases, and 5 bases had no gene match. CDR3 length equals 15 residues. CDR3 sequence: CASSYLAGGPYEQYF. In DNA, the CDR3 is TGTGCCAGCAGTTACCTTGCGGGAGGACCCTACGAGCAGTACTTC.

This clonotype was detected many times. The rearrangement uses TRBV7-3 and TRBJ1-1; 8 nucleotides align to TRBD1. The V gene's germline CDR1 is SGHTA and CDR2 FQGTGA. This CDR3 contains 14 residues. V shed 6 bases and J 3 bases; nucleotides not matched to a gene: 6. The CDR3 DNA follows: TGTGCCAGCAGGTCAGGGGGCTCGGACACTGAAGCTTTCTTT. As protein: CASRSGGSDTEAFF.

The chain links TRBV23-1 to TRBJ1-5; D call uncertain. TRBV23-1 is treated as an ORF (open reading frame) with a function not yet certain. The CDR3 covers 12 residues. V dropped 11 bases and J dropped 0 bases, with 8 bases sitting between them. The CDR3 is CACVHSNQPQHF. Here the CDR3 DNA reads TGCGCCTGTGTCCATAGCAATCAGCCCCAGCATTTT.

This clonotype was seen at least ten times. The rearrangement joins TRBV19 to TRBJ2-2; TRBD2 matches 8 bases. This CDR3 is built from 16 residues. V shed 2 bases, J shed 5 bases, and the junction held 7 bases outside the gene matches. The germline V gene has CDR1 LNHDA and CDR2 SQIVND (reference sequence). CDR3 protein: CASSIKSGSGTGELFF. CDR3 nucleotides: TGTGCCAGTAGTATAAAAAGCGGGAGCGGTACCGGGGAGCTGTTTTTT.

This clonotype was observed at least ten times. The gene calls are TRBV4-1 and TRBJ1-3; D is unresolved. V gave up 1 base and J gave up 1 base, with 8 bases separating them. Looked up from germline, CDR1 is MGHRA and CDR2 is YSYEKL. There are 15 residues in the CDR3. CDR3 sequence: CASSQVVLSGNTIYF. CDR3 DNA: TGCGCCAGCAGCCAAGTAGTGTTATCTGGAAACACCATATATTTT.

J is TRBJ2-1 and V is TRBV27; TRBD2 is a possible D gene (5 bases). CDR1 and CDR2 (germline): MNHEY, SMNVEV (reference sequence). This CDR3 contains 15 residues. V was trimmed by 6 bases and J by 7 bases, leaving 19 bases between them. Written as DNA, the CDR3 is TGTGCCAGCAGACGGGCCAAACTAGTAGGGAATGAGCAGTTCTTC. Translated, it gives CASRRAKLVGNEQFF.

J is TRBJ2-1 and V is TRBV20-1; D remains unclear. This CDR3 has 12 amino acids. The germline V gene has CDR1 DFQATT and CDR2 SNEGSKA (reference sequence). The V end was cut by 0 bases, the J end by 5 bases, with 5 bases between. CDR3 coding DNA: TGCAGTGCTAGAGATCCGGACAATGAGCAGTTCTTC. Its translation: CSARDPDNEQFF.